These 10 T cell receptor beta chains originate from one sample sequenced in a study of T cell clonality in common variable immunodeficiency. Whole-study results and caveats: Common variable immunodeficiency TCR beta sequences reportedly had fewer deletions and N-nucleotide insertions.

Which antigens these TCRs recognize remains unknown. Produced via immunoSEQ multiplex PCR; TCRdb's table is partial and in-frame only. The sample was found to contain 25,000 to 30,000 clones, and every one recurs. The sample comprised peripheral blood mononuclear cells. The source is a human donor with common variable immunodeficiency.

This clone was picked up a small number of times. The DNA read from the CDR3 is TGTGCCAGCAGCTTAGGTCCCGGGGATGAG. Translation: CASSLGPGDE. In full, the CDR3 reads CASSLGPGDEQFF. This sequence joins TRBV7-9 and TRBJ2-1; possibly TRBD2 for D (5 bases). The CDR3 end is not reached by the read, which stops 3 residues before it; the germline J gene fills it in. CDR1 and CDR2 (germline): SEHNR, FQNEAQ (reference sequence). The CDR3 consists of 13 residues. Between the trimmed V and J ends, which lost 1 base and 8 bases, there was a span of 9 bases.

This clone showed up many times. The CDR3 end lies 3 residues beyond the end of the read and is filled in from the germline J gene. The chain joins TRBV4-2 to TRBJ2-4; the D is unclear. Germline V lookup: CDR1 LGHNA, CDR2 YNFKEQ. This CDR3 has 16 amino acids. The ends were cut back, 3 bases at V and 8 bases at J, with 20 bases in the middle. The CDR3 bases that were read are TGTGCCAGCAGCCAGTATCTCGAAGGGCAGGTGGACATT. It is translated as CASSQYLEGQVDI. The whole CDR3 region reads CASSQYLEGQVDIQYF.

This clone has ten or more counts. The read finishes 3 residues shy of the CDR3 end, and the germline J gene is used to complete it. The V gene is TRBV20-1, the J gene TRBJ1-2; no clear D. CDR3 size: 16 residues. CDR1 is DFQATT and CDR2 is SNEGSKA in the germline V gene (reference sequence). The CDR3 reads CSASLTYSGLLGGYTF. The DNA read from the CDR3 is TGCAGTGCCTCACTCACATACTCGGGGTTATTAGGGGGC.

This clone came up a few times. The read ends 3 residues early relative to the CDR3; the germline J gene fills the gap. The V call is TRBV20-1, the J call TRBJ2-1, with D tentatively TRBD1 (6 bases). V was pared by 3 bases and J by 1 base, with 13 bases between. Germline V lookup: CDR1 DFQATT, CDR2 SNEGSKA (reference sequence). This CDR3 has 15 residues. The covered CDR3 bases are TGCAGTGCTAGGAAACAGGGAATTTCCTACAATGAG. It specifies CSARKQGISYNE. The whole CDR3 is CSARKQGISYNEQFF.

The table lists this clone with many counts. With the read ending 3 residues before the CDR3 end, the germline J gene is used to fill in that end. The gene calls are TRBV6-2 or TRBV6-3 and TRBJ2-1; tentative D call: TRBD1 (6 bases). CDR3 length equals 15 residues. The germline CDR1 and CDR2 sequences are MNHEY and SVGEGT. Trimming removed 6 bases at V and 7 bases at J, with 19 bases between. The CDR3 region is CASSLTGRGVNEQFF. The sequenced part of the CDR3 DNA is TGTGCCAGCAGCCTTACCGGCAGGGGTGTGAATGAG.

About this clone itself: The read halts 3 residues ahead of the CDR3 end, with the missing end drawn from the germline J gene. The chain couples TRBV5-8 to TRBJ2-7, with D perhaps TRBD2 (6 bases). This CDR3 is 15 amino acids long. Trimming took off 2 bases at V and 2 bases at J, with 14 bases between the two ends. Per the germline V gene, CDR1 is SGHTS and CDR2 is YDEGEE. The CDR3 loop is CASSFQAGMAYEQYF. Partial CDR3 DNA: TGTGCCAGCAGCTTTCAGGCGGGAATGGCCTACGAG.

The sample holds a few counts of this clone. The read is 3 residues too short to cover the CDR3 end, so that end is filled in from the germline J gene. V and J are TRBV2 and TRBJ1-5, with D possibly matching TRBD1 (5 bases). V lost 4 bases and J 4 bases, leaving 11 bases between the germline ends. This CDR3 comprises 14 residues. Per the germline V gene, CDR1 is SNHLY and CDR2 is FYNNEI. The CDR3 bases that were read are TGTGCCAGCAGTGGACAGCCCACTAATCAGCCC. Its translation: CASSGQPTNQP. The full CDR3 is CASSGQPTNQPQHF.

This clone showed up many times. The CDR3 extends 3 residues past the end of the read, so its final part is completed from the germline J gene. The chain links TRBV7-2 to TRBJ2-3, with a tentative D call TRBD1 (6 bases). This CDR3 region has 15 residues. V was shortened by 5 bases and J by 1 base, with 13 bases between the two germline ends. Looked up from germline, CDR1 is SGHTA and CDR2 is FQGNSA. The CDR3 reads CASSLRGIGTDTQYF. The DNA read from the CDR3 is TGTGCCAGCAGCCTCAGGGGAATTGGCACAGATACG.

The sample holds a few counts of this clone. The covered CDR3 bases are TGCAGTGCTAGAGGAATAGGGACAGGCAACTCCTACGAG. It codes for CSARGIGTGNSYE. In full, the CDR3 is CSARGIGTGNSYEQYF. J is TRBJ2-7 and V is TRBV20-1; 8 positions agree with TRBD1. Coverage ceases 3 residues before the CDR3 finishes, and the germline J gene fills in the end. Trimming cost V 1 base and J 0 bases; bases outside gene matches: 8. The CDR3 consists of 16 residues. Germline V gene lookup returns CDR1 DFQATT and CDR2 SNEGSKA (reference sequence).

This clone occurred many times. The read terminates 3 residues ahead of where the CDR3 ends, so the germline J gene completes it. This chain uses TRBV6-1 with TRBJ1-5; possibly TRBD1 for D (6 bases). Germline assignment: CDR1 MNHNS and CDR2 SASEGT. V lost 2 bases and J 6 bases, leaving 17 bases between the germline ends. The CDR3 extends over 16 amino acids. The sequenced part of the CDR3 DNA is TGTGCCAGCAGTGAAATTCGGACAGTGGCCGGTCAGCCC. It is translated as CASSEIRTVAGQP. The whole CDR3 protein is CASSEIRTVAGQPQHF.